This T cell receptor beta chain was observed in a study of OX40 agonist ivuxolimab in advanced cancers. The data were produced by immunoSEQ multiplex PCR, yet TCRdb's version contains in-frame clones alone and is incomplete. The data contain around 8,000 clones, around 91% of them singletons. This CDR3 has 16 amino acids. The V gene end was trimmed by 5 bases and the J gene end by 4 bases; junction bases not matched to a gene: 9. Germline V gene data show CDR1 as KGHSH and CDR2 as LQKENI. This chain connects TRBV18 to TRBJ2-5; 11 bases match TRBD2. The starting material was CD4+ or CD8+ T cells sorted from blood, obtained in a trial of the OX40 agonist ivuxolimab. The receptor was derived from an adult with an advanced solid tumor such as melanoma, head and neck, liver or kidney cancer. The CDR3 DNA reads as TGTGCCAGCTCAGAACTAGCGGGAGTGCGAATAGAGACCCAGTACTTC. Translated, it gives CASSELAGVRIETQYF.